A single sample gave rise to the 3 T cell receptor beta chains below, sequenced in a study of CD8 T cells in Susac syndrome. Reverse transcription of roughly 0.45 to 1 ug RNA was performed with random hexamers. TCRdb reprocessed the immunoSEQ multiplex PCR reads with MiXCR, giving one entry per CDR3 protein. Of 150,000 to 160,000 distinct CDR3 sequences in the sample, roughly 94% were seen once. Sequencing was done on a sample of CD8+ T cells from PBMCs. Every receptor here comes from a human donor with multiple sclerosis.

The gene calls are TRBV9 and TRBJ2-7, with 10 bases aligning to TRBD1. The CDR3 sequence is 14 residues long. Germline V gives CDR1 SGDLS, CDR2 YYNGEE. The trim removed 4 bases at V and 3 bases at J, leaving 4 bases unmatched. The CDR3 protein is CASSTGTGVYEQYF. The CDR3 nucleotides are TGTGCCAGCAGCACAGGGACAGGGGTCTACGAGCAGTACTTC. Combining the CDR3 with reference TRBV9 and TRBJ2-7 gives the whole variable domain DSGVTQTPKHLITATGQRVTLRCSPRSGDLSVYWYQQSLDQGLQFLIQYYNGEERAKGNILERFSAQQFPDLHSELNLSSLELGDSALYFCASSTGTGVYEQYFGPGTRLTVT.

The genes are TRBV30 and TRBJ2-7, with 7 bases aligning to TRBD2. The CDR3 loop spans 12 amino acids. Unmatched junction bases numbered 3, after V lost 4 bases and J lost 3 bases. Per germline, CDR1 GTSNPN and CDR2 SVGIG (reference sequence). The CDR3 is CAWMGGDYEQYF. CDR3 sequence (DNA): TGTGCCTGGATGGGGGGGGACTACGAGCAGTACTTC.

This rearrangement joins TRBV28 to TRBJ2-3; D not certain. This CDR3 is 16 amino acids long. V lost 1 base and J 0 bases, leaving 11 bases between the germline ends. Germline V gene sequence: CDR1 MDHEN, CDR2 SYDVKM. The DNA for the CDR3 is TGTGCCAGCAGTTTATCTGTTCGGGCCAGCACAGATACGCAGTATTTT. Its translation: CASSLSVRASTDTQYF.